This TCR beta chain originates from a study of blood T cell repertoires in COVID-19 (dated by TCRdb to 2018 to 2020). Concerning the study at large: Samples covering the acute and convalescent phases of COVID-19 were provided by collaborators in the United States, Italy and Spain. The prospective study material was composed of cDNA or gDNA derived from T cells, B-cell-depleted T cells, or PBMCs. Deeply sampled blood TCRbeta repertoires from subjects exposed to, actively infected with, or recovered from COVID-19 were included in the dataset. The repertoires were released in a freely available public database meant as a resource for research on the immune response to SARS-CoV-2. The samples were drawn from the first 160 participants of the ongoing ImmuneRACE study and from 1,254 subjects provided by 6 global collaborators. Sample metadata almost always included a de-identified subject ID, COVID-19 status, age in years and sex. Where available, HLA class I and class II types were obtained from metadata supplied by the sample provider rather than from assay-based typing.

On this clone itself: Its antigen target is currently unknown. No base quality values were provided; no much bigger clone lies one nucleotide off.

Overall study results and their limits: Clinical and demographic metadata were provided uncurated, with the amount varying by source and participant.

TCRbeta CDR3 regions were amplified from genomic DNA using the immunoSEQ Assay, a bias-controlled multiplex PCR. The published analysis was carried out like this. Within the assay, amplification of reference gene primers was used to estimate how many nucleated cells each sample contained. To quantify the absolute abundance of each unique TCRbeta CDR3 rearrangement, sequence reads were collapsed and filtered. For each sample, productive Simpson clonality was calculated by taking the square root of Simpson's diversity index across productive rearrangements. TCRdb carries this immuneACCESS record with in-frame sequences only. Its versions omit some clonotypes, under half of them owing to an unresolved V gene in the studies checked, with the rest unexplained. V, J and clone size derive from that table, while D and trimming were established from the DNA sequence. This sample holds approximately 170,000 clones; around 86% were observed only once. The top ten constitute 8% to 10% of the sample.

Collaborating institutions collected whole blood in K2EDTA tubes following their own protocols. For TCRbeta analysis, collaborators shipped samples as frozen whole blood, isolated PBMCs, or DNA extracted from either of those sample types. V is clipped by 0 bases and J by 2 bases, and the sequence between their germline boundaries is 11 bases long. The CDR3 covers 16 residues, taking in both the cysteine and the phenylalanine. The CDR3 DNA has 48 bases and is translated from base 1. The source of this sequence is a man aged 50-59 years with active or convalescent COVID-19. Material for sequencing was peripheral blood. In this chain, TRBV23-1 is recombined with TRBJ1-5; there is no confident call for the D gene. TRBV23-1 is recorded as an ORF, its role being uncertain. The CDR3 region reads CASSQSTRVGNQPQHF. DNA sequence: TGCGCCAGCAGTCAATCAACTAGGGTGGGCAATCAGCCCCAGCATTTT.